This TCR beta chain was recovered during a study of CXCR3-negative and CXCR3-positive naive CD8 T cells. Whole-study context: A total of 150 million or so TRB reads was generated, with about 1.5 +/- 0.3 million per library.

The libraries of TRB cDNA were prepared using 5' RACE with UMI labels. One entry per CDR3 protein, without DNA, is what TCRdb gives after re-calling the 5' RACE reads. The table lists more than 65,000 distinct CDR3 sequences. The CDR3 has 13 residues. Germline V gene sequence: CDR1 DFQATT, CDR2 SNEGSKA (reference sequence). Regarding this clonotype: What it recognizes is unknown.

Findings of the study overall: Naive cells positive for CXCR3 carried more hydrophobic TRB CDR3s than CXCR3-negative ones. Memory cells showed distinct TRBV-TRBJ patterns, while the two naive subsets matched. CXCR3 levels fell partly with cryopreservation; most assays relied on fresh PBMCs.

The sequence was obtained from a human donor in good health. Some clones in this sample may be carry-over from other donors' samples. J is TRBJ2-1 and V is TRBV20-1; TCRdb's D gene call, TRBD1, goes unchecked for lack of DNA. Material for sequencing was naive CXCR3- CD8+ T cells from blood. Subset given: CD45RO-CCR7+CD27+CD95- naive CD8+ T cells lacking CXCR3 (TNR3-). CDR3 in amino acids: CSARALTYNEQFF.